This T cell receptor (beta chain) stems from a study of CD8 T cells in Susac syndrome. The wider study: The sequenced Susac syndrome patients comprised roughly 6 with active disease and fewer than ten in remission.

The study's findings and limits: The CD4+ T cell repertoires in Susac syndrome were not clonally expanded.

RNA amounts of 0.5 to 1 ug underwent reverse transcription with random hexamers. Across 54 Vbeta and 13 Jbeta, immunoSEQ multiplex PCR amplified TCR beta CDR3. TCRdb fed the immunoSEQ multiplex PCR reads into MiXCR, producing one record per CDR3 protein. The sample has about 160,000 distinct CDR3 sequences, roughly 95% seen once. CD8+ and CD4+ T cells were negatively isolated; TEMRA cells were FACS-enriched. Notes on this clonotype: The antigen remains undetermined.

The germline gives CDR1 KGHSH, CDR2 LQKENI. The CDR3 spans 16 residues. V gave up 3 bases and J gave up 0 bases; unmatched junction bases: 5. This rearrangement joins TRBV18 to TRBJ2-7; the match to TRBD2 covers 10 bases. The sequencing input was CD4+ T cells from PBMCs. This clonotype originated in a human donor with Susac syndrome. The CDR3 spells CASSPTSGWSSYEQYF. The CDR3 coding sequence is TGTGCCAGCTCACCGACTAGCGGGTGGAGCTCCTACGAGCAGTACTTC.